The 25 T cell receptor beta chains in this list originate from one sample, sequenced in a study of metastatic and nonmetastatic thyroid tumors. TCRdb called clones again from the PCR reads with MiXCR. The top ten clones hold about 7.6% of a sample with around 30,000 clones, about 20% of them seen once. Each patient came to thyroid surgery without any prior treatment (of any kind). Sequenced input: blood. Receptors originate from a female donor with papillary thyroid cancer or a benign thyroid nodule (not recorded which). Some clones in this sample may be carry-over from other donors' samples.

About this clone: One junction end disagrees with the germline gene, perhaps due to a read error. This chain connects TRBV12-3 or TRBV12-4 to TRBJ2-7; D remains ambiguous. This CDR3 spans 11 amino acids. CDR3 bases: TGTGCCAGCAGTCCCTCCCACGAGCAGTACTTC. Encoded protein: CASSPSHEQYF.

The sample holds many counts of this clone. CDR3 coding DNA: TGCAGTGCCAGATTATACTTCCCCTACGAGCAGTACTTC. Translated, it gives CSARLYFPYEQYF. The chain recombines TRBV20-1 with TRBJ2-7; unclear D gene. V was cut by 6 bases and J by 2 bases, with 14 bases left in between. The germline V gene has CDR1 DFQATT and CDR2 SNEGSKA (reference sequence). The CDR3 contains 13 residues.

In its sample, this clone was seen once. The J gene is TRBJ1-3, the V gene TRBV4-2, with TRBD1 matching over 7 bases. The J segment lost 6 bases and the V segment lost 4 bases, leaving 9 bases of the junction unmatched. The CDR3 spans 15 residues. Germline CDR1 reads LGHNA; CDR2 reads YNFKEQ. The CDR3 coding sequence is TGTGCCAGCAGCCGGCAACAGGGGAAGGAAAACACCATATATTTT. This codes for CASSRQQGKENTIYF.

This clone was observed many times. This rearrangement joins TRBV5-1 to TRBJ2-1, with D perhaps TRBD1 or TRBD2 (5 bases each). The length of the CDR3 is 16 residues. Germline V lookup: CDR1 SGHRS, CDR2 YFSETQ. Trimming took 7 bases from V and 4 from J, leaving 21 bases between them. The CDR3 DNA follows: TGCGCCAGCGGCAGAGGGGCAGGGCAATCTTACAATGAGCAGTTCTTC. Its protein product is CASGRGAGQSYNEQFF.

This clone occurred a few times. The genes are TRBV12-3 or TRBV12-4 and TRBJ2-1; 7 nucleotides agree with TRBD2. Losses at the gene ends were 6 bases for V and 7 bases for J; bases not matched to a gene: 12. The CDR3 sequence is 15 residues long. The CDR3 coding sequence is TGTGCCAGCAGCTCTGCGATGGGGGGGGGAAATGAGCAGTTCTTC. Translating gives CASSSAMGGGNEQFF.

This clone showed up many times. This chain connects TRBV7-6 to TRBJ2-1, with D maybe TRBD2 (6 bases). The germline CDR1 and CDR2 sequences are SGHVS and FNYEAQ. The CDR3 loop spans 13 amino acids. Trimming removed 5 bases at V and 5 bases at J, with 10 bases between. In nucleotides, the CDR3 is TGTGCCAGCAGCCCCAGACTAGACAATGAGCAGTTCTTC. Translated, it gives CASSPRLDNEQFF.

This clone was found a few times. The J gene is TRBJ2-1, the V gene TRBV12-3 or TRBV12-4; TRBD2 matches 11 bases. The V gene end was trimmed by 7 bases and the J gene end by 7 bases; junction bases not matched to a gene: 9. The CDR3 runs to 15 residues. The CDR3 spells CASTGLTSGSNEQFF. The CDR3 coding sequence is TGTGCCAGCACCGGACTCACTAGCGGGAGTAATGAGCAGTTCTTC.

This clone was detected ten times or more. Here the CDR3 reads CASSGLGVGVYGYTF. The CDR3 region has the DNA TGTGCCAGCAGCGGGCTAGGGGTGGGGGTCTATGGCTACACCTTC. J is TRBJ1-2 and V is TRBV9; weak D call: TRBD1 (5 bases). The germline gives CDR1 SGDLS, CDR2 YYNGEE. The CDR3 spans 15 residues. Trimming took off 3 bases at V and 4 bases at J, with 16 bases between the two ends.

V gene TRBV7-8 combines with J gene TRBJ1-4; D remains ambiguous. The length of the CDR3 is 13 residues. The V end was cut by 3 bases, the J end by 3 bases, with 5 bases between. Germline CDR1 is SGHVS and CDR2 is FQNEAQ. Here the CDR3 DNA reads TGTGCCAGCAGCTTGGGAGCTAATGAAAAACTGTTTTTT. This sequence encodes CASSLGANEKLFF.

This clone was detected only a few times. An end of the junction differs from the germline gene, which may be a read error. The CDR3 sequence is CASRAGANVLTF. The DNA of the CDR3 is TGTGCCAGCAGGGCTGGTGCCAACGTCCTGACTTTC. The chain has TRBV6-1 and TRBJ2-6; D gene unclear. Germline V gene lookup returns CDR1 MNHNS and CDR2 SASEGT. This CDR3 has 12 residues.

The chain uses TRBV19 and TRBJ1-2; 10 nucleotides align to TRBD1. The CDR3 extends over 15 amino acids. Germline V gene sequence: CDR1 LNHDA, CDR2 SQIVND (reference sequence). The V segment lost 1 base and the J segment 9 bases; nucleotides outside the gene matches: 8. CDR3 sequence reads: CASSIGGTGVQSYTF. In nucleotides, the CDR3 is TGTGCCAGTAGTATAGGCGGGACAGGGGTTCAGAGCTACACCTTC.

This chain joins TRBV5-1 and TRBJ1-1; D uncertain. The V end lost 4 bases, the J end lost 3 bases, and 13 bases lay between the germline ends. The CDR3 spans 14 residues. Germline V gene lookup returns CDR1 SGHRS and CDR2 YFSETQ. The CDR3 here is CASSGYIGDTEAFF. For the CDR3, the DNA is TGCGCCAGCAGCGGATACATTGGGGACACTGAAGCTTTCTTT.

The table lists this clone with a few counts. The CDR3 DNA reads as TGTGCCAGCAGTTTCCGCGGGGGCGTCTATGGCTACACCTTC. Encoded protein: CASSFRGGVYGYTF. J is TRBJ1-2 and V is TRBV12-3 or TRBV12-4; possibly TRBD1 for D (6 bases). This CDR3 is built from 14 residues. V was cut by 3 bases and J by 4 bases, with 12 bases left in between.

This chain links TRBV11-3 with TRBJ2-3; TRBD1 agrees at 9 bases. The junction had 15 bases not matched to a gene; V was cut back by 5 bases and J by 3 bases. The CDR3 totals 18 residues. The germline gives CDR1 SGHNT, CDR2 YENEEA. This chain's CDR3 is CASSPGTGSGKGTDTQYF. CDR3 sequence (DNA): TGTGCCAGCAGCCCCGGGACAGGGTCGGGGAAGGGGACAGATACGCAGTATTTT.

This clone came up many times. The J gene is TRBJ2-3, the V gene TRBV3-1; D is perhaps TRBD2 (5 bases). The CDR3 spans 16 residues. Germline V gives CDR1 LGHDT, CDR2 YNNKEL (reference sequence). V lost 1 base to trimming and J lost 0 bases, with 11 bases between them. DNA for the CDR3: TGTGCCAGCAGCCAAGCTAGTGCGGGTAGCACAGATACGCAGTATTTT. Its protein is CASSQASAGSTDTQYF.

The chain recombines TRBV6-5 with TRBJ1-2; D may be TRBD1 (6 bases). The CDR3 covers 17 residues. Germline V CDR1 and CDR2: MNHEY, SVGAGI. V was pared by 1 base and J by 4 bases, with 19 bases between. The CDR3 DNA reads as TGTGCCAGCAGTTACTTCCGGGACATAGAGGGAGGCTATGGCTACACCTTC. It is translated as CASSYFRDIEGGYGYTF.

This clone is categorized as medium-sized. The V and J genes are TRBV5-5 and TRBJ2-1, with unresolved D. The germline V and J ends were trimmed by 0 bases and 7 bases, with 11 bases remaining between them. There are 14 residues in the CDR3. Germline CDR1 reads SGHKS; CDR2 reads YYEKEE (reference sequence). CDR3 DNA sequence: TGTGCCAGCAGCTTGGAACCTATATTGAATGAGCAGTTCTTC. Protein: CASSLEPILNEQFF.

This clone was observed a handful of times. The CDR3 sequence is CASSTRRWTEAFF. The CDR3, as DNA: TGTGCCAGCAGCACAAGGCGGTGGACTGAAGCTTTCTTT. The V gene is TRBV27, the J gene TRBJ1-1; the D is unclear. The CDR3 is 13 residues long. The germline gives CDR1 MNHEY, CDR2 SMNVEV (reference sequence). Between the trimmed V and J ends, which lost 6 bases and 5 bases, there was a span of 13 bases.

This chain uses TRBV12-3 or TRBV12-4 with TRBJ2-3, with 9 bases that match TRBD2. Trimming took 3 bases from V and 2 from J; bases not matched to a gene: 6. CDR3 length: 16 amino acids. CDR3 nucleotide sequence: TGTGCCAGCAGTTTTCGGCTAGCGGGGATCACAGATACGCAGTATTTT. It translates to CASSFRLAGITDTQYF.

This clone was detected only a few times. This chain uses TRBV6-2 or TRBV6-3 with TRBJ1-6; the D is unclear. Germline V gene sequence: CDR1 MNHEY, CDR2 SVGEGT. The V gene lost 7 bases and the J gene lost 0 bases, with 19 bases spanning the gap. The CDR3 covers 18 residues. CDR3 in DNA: TGTGCCAGCACCAGGAGTTGGAAGGCGAGCTCCTATAATTCACCCCTCCACTTT. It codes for CASTRSWKASSYNSPLHF.

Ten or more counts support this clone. The CDR3, as DNA: TGTGCCAGCAGCTTGGAACAGGGGGACTATGGCTACACCTTC. Its translation: CASSLEQGDYGYTF. V usage is TRBV5-6 and J usage is TRBJ1-2, with 8 bases that match TRBD1. V lost 0 bases and J lost 3; bases outside the gene matches: 1. There are 14 residues in the CDR3. Per the germline V gene, CDR1 is SGHDT and CDR2 is YYEEEE.

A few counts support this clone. The DNA of the CDR3 is TGTGCCAGCAGTTACCCGGGGGCGCGTAATGAGCAGTTCTTC. Encoded protein: CASSYPGARNEQFF. The J gene is TRBJ2-1, the V gene TRBV6-6, with D possibly being TRBD1 or TRBD2 (6 bases each). CDR1 and CDR2 (germline): MNHNY, SVGAGI (reference sequence). V was pared by 2 bases and J by 7 bases, with 12 bases between. This CDR3 spans 14 amino acids.

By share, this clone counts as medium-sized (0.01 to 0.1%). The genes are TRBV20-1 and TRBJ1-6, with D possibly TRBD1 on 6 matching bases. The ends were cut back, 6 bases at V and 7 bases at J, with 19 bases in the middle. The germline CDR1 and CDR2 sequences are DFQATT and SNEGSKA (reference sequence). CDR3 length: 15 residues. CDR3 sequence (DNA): TGCAGTGCCGGGACATCGGCAGCCTCAAATTCACCCCTCCACTTT. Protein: CSAGTSAASNSPLHF.

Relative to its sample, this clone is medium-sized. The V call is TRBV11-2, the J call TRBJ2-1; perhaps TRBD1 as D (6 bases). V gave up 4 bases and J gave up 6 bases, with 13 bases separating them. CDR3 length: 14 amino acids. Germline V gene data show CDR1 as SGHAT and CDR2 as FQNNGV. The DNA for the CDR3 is TGTGCCAGCAGCTCGCCACGGACAGCCAATGAGCAGTTCTTC. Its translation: CASSSPRTANEQFF.

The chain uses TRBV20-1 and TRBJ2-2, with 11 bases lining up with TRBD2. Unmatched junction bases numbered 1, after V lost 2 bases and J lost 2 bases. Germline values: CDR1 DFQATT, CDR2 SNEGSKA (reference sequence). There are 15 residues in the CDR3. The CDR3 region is CSARRLAGNTGELFF. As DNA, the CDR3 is TGCAGTGCTAGAAGACTAGCGGGAAACACCGGGGAGCTGTTTTTT.